This T cell receptor beta chain comes out of a study of blood T cell repertoires in COVID-19. CDR3 size: 15 residues. Unmatched junction bases numbered 4, after V lost 1 base and J lost 4 bases. CDR1 is MGHRA, CDR2 YSYEKL, per germline. Authors' analysis steps: For nucleated cells, counts were estimated from reference gene primer amplification. Only in-frame clones appear in the TCRdb table, and some are missing; sequencing was by immunoSEQ multiplex PCR. V and J calls and clone size are given by that table; D and trimming were obtained from the DNA. The sample lists a few hundred thousand clones, about 90% occurring once.

The chain uses TRBV4-1 and TRBJ2-7, with 10 bases that match TRBD1. Sequencing was performed on PBMCs or T cells enriched from blood (not recorded which). This receptor was obtained from a human donor in a cohort exposed to, infected with or recovered from COVID-19 (not recorded which). The donor label of this sample is uncertain. The CDR3 region is CASSQGPGQGYEQYF. The CDR3, as DNA: TGCGCCAGCAGCCAAGGACCGGGACAGGGGTACGAGCAGTACTTC.